The clone carrying this T cell receptor (beta chain) was counted a few times. The junction departs from germline at one end; a sequencing error may be responsible. These data come from a study of CD8 T cells in Susac syndrome. Sequencing targeted TCR beta in T cells from blood (CD8+ and CD4+). Negative magnetic isolation gave CD8+ and CD4+ cells; FACS enriched CD8+ TEMRA. When the RNA was reverse transcribed, random hexamers were used with an input of 0.5 to 1 ug. With immunoSEQ multiplex PCR, TCR beta CDR3 was amplified across 54 Vbeta and 13 Jbeta. TCRdb re-analysed the immunoSEQ multiplex PCR reads in MiXCR, keeping a single row per CDR3 protein. This sample has more than 90,000 distinct CDR3 sequences, with 85% to 95% found just once. Source material: CD4+ T cells from PBMCs. The receptor comes from a human donor with multiple sclerosis.

CDR3 sequence reads: CASSLERVGNIQYF. The CDR3 nucleotides read TGTGCCAGCAGCCTAGAACGAGTTGGAAACATTCAGTACTTC. The chain couples TRBV11-2 to TRBJ2-4; no reliable D call. CDR1 and CDR2 (germline): SGHAT, FQNNGV. CDR3 length: 14 amino acids.